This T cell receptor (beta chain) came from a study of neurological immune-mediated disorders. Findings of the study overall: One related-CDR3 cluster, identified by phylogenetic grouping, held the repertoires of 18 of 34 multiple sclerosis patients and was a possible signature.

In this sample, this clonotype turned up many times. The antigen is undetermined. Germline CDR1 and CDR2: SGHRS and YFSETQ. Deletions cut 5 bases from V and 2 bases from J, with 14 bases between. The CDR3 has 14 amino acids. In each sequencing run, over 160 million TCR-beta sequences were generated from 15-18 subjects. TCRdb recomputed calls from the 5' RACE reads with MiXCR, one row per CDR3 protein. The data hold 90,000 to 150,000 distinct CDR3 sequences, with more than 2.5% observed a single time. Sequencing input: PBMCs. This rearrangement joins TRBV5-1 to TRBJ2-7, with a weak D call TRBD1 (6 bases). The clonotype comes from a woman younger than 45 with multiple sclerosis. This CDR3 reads CASRSGTRPYEQYF. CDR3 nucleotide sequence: TGCGCCAGCAGATCGGGGACAAGACCCTACGAGCAGTACTTC.